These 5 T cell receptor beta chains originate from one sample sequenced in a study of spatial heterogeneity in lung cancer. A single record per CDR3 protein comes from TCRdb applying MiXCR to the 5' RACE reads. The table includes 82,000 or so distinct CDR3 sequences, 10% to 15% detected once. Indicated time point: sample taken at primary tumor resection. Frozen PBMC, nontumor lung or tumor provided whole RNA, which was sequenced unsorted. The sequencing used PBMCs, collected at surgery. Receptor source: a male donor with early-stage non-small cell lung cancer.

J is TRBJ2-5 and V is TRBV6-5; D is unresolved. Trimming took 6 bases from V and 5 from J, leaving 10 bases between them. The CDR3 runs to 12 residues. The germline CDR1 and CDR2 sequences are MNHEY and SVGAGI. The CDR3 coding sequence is TGTGCCAGCAGCCGCTCTGGCGAGACCCAGTACTTC. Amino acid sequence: CASSRSGETQYF.

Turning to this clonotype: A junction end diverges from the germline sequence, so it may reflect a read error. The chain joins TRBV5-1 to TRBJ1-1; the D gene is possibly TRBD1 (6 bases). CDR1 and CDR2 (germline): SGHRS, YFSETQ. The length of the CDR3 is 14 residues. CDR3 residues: CASSLDRENAEAFF. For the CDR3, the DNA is TGCGCCAGCAGCTTGGACAGGGAGAACGCTGAAGCTTTCTTT.

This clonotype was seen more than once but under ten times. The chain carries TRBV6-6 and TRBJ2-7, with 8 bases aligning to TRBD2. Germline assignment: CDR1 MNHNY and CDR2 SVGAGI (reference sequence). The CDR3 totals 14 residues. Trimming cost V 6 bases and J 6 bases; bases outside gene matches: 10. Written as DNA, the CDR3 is TGTGCCAGCAGCCCCGGGGGGGCGGGCGGCGAGCAGTACTTC. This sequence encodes CASSPGGAGGEQYF.

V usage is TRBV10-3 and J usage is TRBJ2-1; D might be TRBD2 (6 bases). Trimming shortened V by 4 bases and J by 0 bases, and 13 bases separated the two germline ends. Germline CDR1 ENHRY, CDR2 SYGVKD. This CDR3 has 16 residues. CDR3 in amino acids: CAISVGGSSSYNEQFF. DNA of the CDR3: TGTGCCATCAGTGTAGGAGGGTCGAGCTCCTACAATGAGCAGTTCTTC.

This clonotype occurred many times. The CDR3, as DNA: TGTGCCAGCAGCTTCGAAGCCTACAATGAGCAGTTCTTC. This gives the protein CASSFEAYNEQFF. The chain links TRBV5-4 to TRBJ2-1; D remains unclear. CDR3 length: 13 amino acids. Germline CDR1 and CDR2: SGHNT and YYREEE (reference sequence). The V end was cut by 2 bases, the J end by 2 bases, with 5 bases between.